A selection of T cell receptor beta chains follows, all from one sample in a study of shared clonotypes between healthy human individuals. Using immunoSEQ multiplex PCR, the repertoire was profiled, and TCRdb retains in-frame clones only, with some absent. The sample shows roughly 2.4 million clones, approximately 96% of them seen only once. The material sequenced was naive CD4+ T cells sorted from blood. These receptor sequences come from a man between 18 and 35 years old in good health. Each CDR3 is given with its conserved first and last residue. D genes are given only for firm matches. Clone size, where shown, is once, few, many, or a class for clones that have expanded.

abundance	v_gene	j_gene	d_gene	CDR3aa	CDR3nt
.	TRBV13	TRBJ1-4	.	CASSLKDSGGSNEKLFF	TGTGCCAGCAGCTTAAAGGACTCGGGGGGGTCTAATGAAAAACTGTTTTTT
.	TRBV18	TRBJ1-1	.	CASFDRMNTEAFF	TGTGCCAGCTTCGACAGGATGAACACTGAAGCTTTCTTT
.	TRBV19	TRBJ1-5	.	CASSIQVTRGARQPQHF	TGTGCCAGTAGTATCCAGGTCACTCGGGGGGCGCGGCAGCCCCAGCATTTT
.	TRBV28	TRBJ2-7	TRBD1	CASTRGGATYEQYF	TGTGCCAGCACCCGAGGGGGCGCGACCTACGAGCAGTACTTC
.	TRBV2	TRBJ2-7	.	CASSHRVLTYEQYF	TGTGCCAGCAGTCACAGGGTCTTGACCTACGAGCAGTACTTC
.	TRBV6-6	TRBJ2-6	.	CASTDSGANVLTF	TGTGCCAGTACAGACTCTGGGGCCAACGTCCTGACTTTC
.	TRBV18	TRBJ1-4	.	CASSEGVAEKLFF	TGTGCCAGCTCGGAGGGGGTTGCTGAAAAACTGTTTTTT
.	TRBV2	TRBJ1-5	.	CASSFREGNQPQHF	TGTGCCAGCAGTTTTAGGGAGGGAAATCAGCCCCAGCATTTT
.	TRBV10-3	TRBJ2-6	.	CAISDGASGANVLTF	TGTGCCATCAGTGATGGGGCGTCTGGGGCCAACGTCCTGACTTTC
.	TRBV7-6	TRBJ2-5	.	CASGLGGKETQYF	TGTGCCAGCGGACTGGGCGGGAAAGAGACCCAGTACTTC
.	TRBV29-1	TRBJ2-5	TRBD1	CSVEGGQGQETQYF	TGCAGCGTTGAAGGGGGACAGGGCCAAGAGACCCAGTACTTC
.	TRBV9	TRBJ1-1	TRBD1	CAIPGGTGKLKSTEAFF	TGTGCCATCCCAGGGGGGACAGGGAAGTTAAAAAGCACTGAAGCTTTCTTT
.	TRBV6-5	TRBJ2-7	.	CASRDLSRSSYEQYF	TGTGCCAGCAGGGACTTGTCCCGTTCCTCCTACGAGCAGTACTTC
.	TRBV5-1	TRBJ1-1	.	CASSQTTPGITEAFF	TGCGCCAGCAGTCAAACAACCCCGGGAATCACTGAAGCTTTCTTT
.	TRBV18	TRBJ2-3	.	CASSPSGYADTQYF	TGTGCCAGCTCACCATCCGGATACGCAGATACGCAGTATTTT
once	TRBV14	TRBJ1-6	.	CASSQGGRYNSPLHF	TGTGCCAGCAGCCAAGGTGGGCGATATAATTCACCCCTCCACTTT
.	TRBV5-1	TRBJ2-7	TRBD1	CASSSGTGFEQYF	TGCGCCAGCAGCTCCGGGACAGGGTTCGAGCAGTACTTC
.	TRBV7-3	TRBJ2-1	TRBD1	CASSLGQVINNEQFF	TGTGCCAGCAGCTTGGGACAGGTTATCAACAATGAGCAGTTCTTC
.	TRBV4-3	TRBJ2-1	.	CASSQGRANNEQFF	TGCGCCAGCAGCCAAGGAAGAGCGAACAATGAGCAGTTCTTC
once	TRBV5-1	TRBJ2-4	.	CASSLALTGLDIQYF	TGCGCCAGCAGCCTGGCGCTCACAGGGTTGGACATTCAGTACTTC
.	TRBV7-9	TRBJ1-2	TRBD1	CASSFGQGYGYTF	TGTGCCAGCAGCTTCGGACAGGGCTATGGCTACACCTTC
.	TRBV2	TRBJ1-5	.	CASSGGQRANQPQHF	TGTGCCAGCAGTGGGGGGCAGAGGGCAAATCAGCCCCAGCATTTT
.	TRBV5-4	TRBJ1-5	TRBD1	CASSLAEQGSNQPQHF	TGTGCCAGCAGCCTTGCTGAACAGGGGAGCAATCAGCCCCAGCATTTT
.	TRBV5-1	TRBJ1-2	TRBD1	CASSPGQFLYGYTF	TGCGCCAGCAGCCCGGGACAGTTTCTATATGGCTACACCTTC
.	TRBV6-5	TRBJ2-7	TRBD1	CASSYVQGPYEQYF	TGTGCCAGCAGTTACGTACAGGGGCCCTACGAGCAGTACTTC
.	TRBV18	TRBJ1-3	.	CASSSDSGNTIYF	TGTGCCAGCTCATCAGACTCTGGAAACACCATATATTTT
.	TRBV10-3	TRBJ2-5	.	CAISVDTQETQYF	TGTGCCATCAGTGTGGACACTCAAGAGACCCAGTACTTC
.	TRBV19	TRBJ2-3	TRBD2	CASSVGLARTDTQYF	TGTGCCAGTAGTGTGGGACTAGCGAGAACAGATACGCAGTATTTT
.	TRBV13	TRBJ2-5	TRBD2	CASSFPRLAGVEETQYF	TGTGCCAGCAGCTTCCCCCGACTAGCGGGAGTTGAAGAGACCCAGTACTTC
.	TRBV2	TRBJ1-1	.	CASSGEANTEAFF	TGTGCCAGCAGCGGGGAGGCGAACACTGAAGCTTTCTTT
.	TRBV7-8	TRBJ1-1	.	CASSRSVGASNTEAFF	TGTGCCAGCAGCAGAAGCGTCGGGGCCTCGAACACTGAAGCTTTCTTT
once	TRBV5-1	TRBJ1-1	TRBD1	CASSGTGRPEAFF	TGCGCCAGCAGCGGGACAGGGAGGCCTGAAGCTTTCTTT
.	TRBV7-2	TRBJ1-1	.	CASSLDGGRREAFF	TGTGCCAGCAGCTTAGACGGGGGTCGCAGAGAAGCTTTCTTT
.	TRBV10-3	TRBJ1-3	.	CAIRRGGASGNTIYF	TGTGCCATCAGGAGGGGAGGAGCCTCTGGAAACACCATATATTTT
.	TRBV9	TRBJ2-7	TRBD2	CASSASGGSYEQYF	TGTGCCAGCAGCGCTAGCGGGGGGAGCTACGAGCAGTACTTC
.	TRBV7-2	TRBJ2-2	.	CASSRYPFGGSATGELFF	TGTGCCAGCAGCCGGTATCCCTTCGGTGGGTCGGCGACCGGGGAGCTGTTTTTT
.	TRBV28	TRBJ1-1	TRBD1	CASSLTWGTGQHTEAFF	TGTGCCAGCAGTCTGACTTGGGGGACAGGGCAGCACACTGAAGCTTTCTTT
.	TRBV15	TRBJ1-1	.	CATSRDRGFEAFF	TGTGCCACCAGCAGAGATCGGGGATTTGAAGCTTTCTTT
.	TRBV5-1	TRBJ2-7	.	CASSLDGTSSYEQYF	TGCGCCAGCAGCTTGGACGGGACGAGCTCCTACGAGCAGTACTTC
.	TRBV10-3	TRBJ2-3	.	CAISVAAPSTDTQYF	TGTGCCATCAGTGTAGCAGCGCCTAGCACAGATACGCAGTATTTT
.	TRBV30	TRBJ1-1	.	CAWSDMGLTEAFF	TGTGCCTGGAGCGACATGGGGTTAACTGAAGCTTTCTTT
.	TRBV30	TRBJ2-1	.	CAWSPLLGGGEQFF	TGTGCCTGGAGCCCGCTACTCGGTGGTGGTGAGCAGTTCTTC
once	TRBV6-5	TRBJ2-2	.	CASSYWSGELFF	TGTGCCAGCAGTTACTGGAGCGGGGAGCTGTTTTTT
once	TRBV27	TRBJ2-7	.	CASSILWGDYEQYF	TGTGCCAGCAGTATATTATGGGGCGATTACGAGCAGTACTTC
.	TRBV18	TRBJ2-1	TRBD2	CASSPTSGSPFSYNEQFF	TGTGCCAGCTCACCGACTAGCGGGAGTCCCTTTTCCTACAATGAGCAGTTCTTC
.	TRBV11-2	TRBJ2-5	TRBD2	CASSRGLAGGETQYF	TGTGCCAGCAGCCGGGGACTAGCGGGGGGAGAGACCCAGTACTTC
.	TRBV30	TRBJ1-6	.	CAWSPQGPSPLHF	TGTGCCTGGAGTCCGCAGGGACCTTCACCCCTCCACTTT
.	TRBV7-6	TRBJ1-4	TRBD1	CASSLGRTGEDEKLFF	TGTGCCAGCAGCTTAGGCCGGACAGGGGAGGATGAAAAACTGTTTTTT
.	TRBV10-3	TRBJ1-2	.	CAINSRNGYTF	TGTGCCATCAACTCCCGAAATGGCTACACCTTC
few	TRBV2	TRBJ1-1	.	CASRNTEAFF	TGTGCCAGCAGGAACACTGAAGCTTTCTTT
.	TRBV5-4	TRBJ2-7	.	CASSLARRVFSEQYF	TGTGCCAGCAGCTTGGCCCGCAGGGTCTTTAGTGAGCAGTACTTC
few	TRBV2	TRBJ1-6	.	CASSEGWNSPLHF	TGTGCCAGCAGCGAGGGGTGGAATTCACCCCTCCACTTT
.	TRBV25-1	TRBJ2-7	.	CASSELDLTYEQYF	TGTGCCAGCAGTGAATTAGACCTCACCTACGAGCAGTACTTC